This TCR beta chain was documented in a study of blood T cell repertoires in COVID-19. Looking at the study overall: The samples span acute and convalescent COVID-19 from the United States, Italy and Spain.

Germline V gene lookup returns CDR1 SGHTA and CDR2 FQGNSA. Trimming cost V 4 bases and J 7 bases; bases outside gene matches: 11. CDR3 size: 17 residues. Per the authors' pipeline: Counts of nucleated cells, estimated from reference gene primer amplification, were obtained. TCRdb's copy holds only in-frame clones and misses some; the assay was immunoSEQ multiplex PCR. That table supplies the V and J calls and clone size; D and trimming were determined from the DNA. Among some 150,000 clones listed, roughly 82% were seen once. This TCR was sampled from a woman between 45 and 60 years old in a cohort sampled during active or convalescent COVID-19. Specimen: peripheral blood. The rearrangement links TRBV7-2 to TRBJ2-1, with TRBD2 matching 12 bases. CDR3 amino acids: CASSSRTTSGGRNEQFF. The CDR3 nucleotides are TGTGCCAGCAGCTCGCGAACGACTAGCGGGGGTAGGAATGAGCAGTTCTTC.